The TCR beta chain described here comes from a study of cytomegalovirus exposure and HLA in healthy donors. This clone was counted only a few times. The CDR3 extends over 14 amino acids. Trimming shortened V by 3 bases and J by 6 bases, and 12 bases separated the two germline ends. The germline V gene encodes CDR1 MRHNA and CDR2 SNTAGT. Amplification used 60 Vbeta primers and 13 Jbeta primers. Clones were sequenced by immunoSEQ multiplex PCR, and TCRdb holds only the in-frame ones, with some missing. The data hold more than 75,000 clones, with roughly 73% observed a single time. The sample was PBMCs. The genes are TRBV6-4 and TRBJ1-5, with D unclear. The clonotype originates from a woman aged 40 to 50 in good health and CMV-seronegative. The CDR3 reads CASSDGRRTQPQHF. Here the CDR3 DNA reads TGTGCCAGCAGTGATGGGAGGAGGACTCAGCCCCAGCATTTT.